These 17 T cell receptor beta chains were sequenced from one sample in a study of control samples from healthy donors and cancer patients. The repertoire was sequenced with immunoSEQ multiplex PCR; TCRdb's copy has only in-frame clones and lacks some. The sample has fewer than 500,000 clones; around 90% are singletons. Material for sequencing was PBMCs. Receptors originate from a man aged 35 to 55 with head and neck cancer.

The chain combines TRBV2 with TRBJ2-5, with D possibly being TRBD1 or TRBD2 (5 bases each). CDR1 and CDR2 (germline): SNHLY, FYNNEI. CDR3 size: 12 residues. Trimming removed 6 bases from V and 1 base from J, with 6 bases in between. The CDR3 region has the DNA TGTGCCAGCAGGGGGACCCAAGAGACCCAGTACTTC. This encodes CASRGTQETQYF.

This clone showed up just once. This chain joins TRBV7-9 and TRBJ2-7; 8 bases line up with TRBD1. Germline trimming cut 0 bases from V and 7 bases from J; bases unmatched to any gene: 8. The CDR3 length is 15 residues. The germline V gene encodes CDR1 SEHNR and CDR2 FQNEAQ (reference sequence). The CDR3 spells CASSLASGGAGEQYF. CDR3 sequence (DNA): TGTGCCAGCAGCTTAGCCTCAGGGGGCGCGGGGGAGCAGTACTTC.

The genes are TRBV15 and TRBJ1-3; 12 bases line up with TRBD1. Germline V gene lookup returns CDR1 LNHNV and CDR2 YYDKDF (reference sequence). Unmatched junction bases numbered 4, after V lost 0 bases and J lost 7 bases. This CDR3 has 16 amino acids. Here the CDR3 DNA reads TGTGCCACCAGCAGAGATCTCGGGACAGGGGGCAACACCATATATTTT. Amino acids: CATSRDLGTGGNTIYF.

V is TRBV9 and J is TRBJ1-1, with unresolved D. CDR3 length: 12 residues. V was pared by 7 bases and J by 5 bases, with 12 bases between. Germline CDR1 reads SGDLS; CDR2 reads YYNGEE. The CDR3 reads CASAALGTEAFF. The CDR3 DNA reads TGTGCCAGCGCGGCCCTCGGTACTGAAGCTTTCTTT.

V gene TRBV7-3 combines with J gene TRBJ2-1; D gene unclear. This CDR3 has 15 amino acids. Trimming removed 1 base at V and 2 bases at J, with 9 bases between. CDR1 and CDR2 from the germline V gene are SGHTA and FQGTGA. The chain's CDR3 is CASSLNQATYNEQFF. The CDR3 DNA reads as TGTGCCAGCAGCTTAAACCAAGCTACCTACAATGAGCAGTTCTTC. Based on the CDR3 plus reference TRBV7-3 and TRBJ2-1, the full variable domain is GAGVSQTPSNKVTEKGKYVELRCDPISGHTALYWYRQSLGQGPEFLIYFQGTGAADDSGLPNDRFFAVRPEGSVSTLKIQRTERGDSAVYLCASSLNQATYNEQFFGPGTRLTVL.

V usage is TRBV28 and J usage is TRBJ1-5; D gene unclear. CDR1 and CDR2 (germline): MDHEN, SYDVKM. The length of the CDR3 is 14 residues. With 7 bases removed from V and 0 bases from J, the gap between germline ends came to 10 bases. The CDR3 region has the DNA TGTGCCAGCAACTTCAGGATTAGCAATCAGCCCCAGCATTTT. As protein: CASNFRISNQPQHF. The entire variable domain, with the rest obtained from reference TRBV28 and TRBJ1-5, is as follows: DVKVTQSSRYLVKRTGEKVFLECVQDMDHENMFWYRQDPGLGLRLIYFSYDVKMKEKGDIPEGYSVSREKKERFSLILESASTNQTSMYLCASNFRISNQPQHFGDGTRLSIL.

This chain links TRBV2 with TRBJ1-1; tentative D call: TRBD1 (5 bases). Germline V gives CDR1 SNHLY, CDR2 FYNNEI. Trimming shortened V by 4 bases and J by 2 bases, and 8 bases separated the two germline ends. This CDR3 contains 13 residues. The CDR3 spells CASSAQGNTEAFF. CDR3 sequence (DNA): TGTGCCAGCAGTGCCCAGGGAAACACTGAAGCTTTCTTT.

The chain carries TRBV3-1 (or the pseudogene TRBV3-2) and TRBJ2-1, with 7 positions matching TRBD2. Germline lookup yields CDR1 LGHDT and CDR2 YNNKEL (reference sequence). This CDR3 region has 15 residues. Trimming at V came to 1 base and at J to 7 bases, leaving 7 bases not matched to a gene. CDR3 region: CASSQAKWGGNEQFF. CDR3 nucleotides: TGTGCCAGCAGCCAAGCGAAGTGGGGGGGGAATGAGCAGTTCTTC.

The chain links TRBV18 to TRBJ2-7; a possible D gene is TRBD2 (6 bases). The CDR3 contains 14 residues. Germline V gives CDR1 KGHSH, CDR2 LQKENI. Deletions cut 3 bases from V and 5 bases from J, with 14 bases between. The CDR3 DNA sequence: TGTGCCAGCTCACCGAATAGCGGAGGGGACGAGCAGTACTTC. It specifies CASSPNSGGDEQYF.

The CDR3 here is CASSIRQGADTEAFF. Written as DNA, the CDR3 is TGTGCCAGCAGTATCCGCCAGGGCGCGGACACTGAAGCTTTCTTT. V is TRBV6-5 and J is TRBJ1-1, with a possible D match to TRBD1 (5 bases). This CDR3 is built from 15 residues. Trimming pared 5 bases from V and 3 bases from J, leaving 16 bases between. Germline values: CDR1 MNHEY, CDR2 SVGAGI.

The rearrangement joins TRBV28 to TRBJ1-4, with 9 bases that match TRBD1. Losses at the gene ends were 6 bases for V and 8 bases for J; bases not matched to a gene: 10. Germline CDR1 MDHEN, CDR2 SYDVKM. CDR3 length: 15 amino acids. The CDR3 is CASRLNRGRVEKLFF. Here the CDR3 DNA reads TGTGCCAGCAGACTCAACAGGGGGCGGGTCGAAAAACTGTTTTTT.

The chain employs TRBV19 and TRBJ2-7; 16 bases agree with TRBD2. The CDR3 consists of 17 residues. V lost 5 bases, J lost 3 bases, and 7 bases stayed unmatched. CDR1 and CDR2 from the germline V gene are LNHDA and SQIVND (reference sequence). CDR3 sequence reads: CASSAGTSGGGRYEQYF. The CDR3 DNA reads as TGTGCCAGTAGTGCCGGGACTAGCGGGGGGGGACGCTACGAGCAGTACTTC.

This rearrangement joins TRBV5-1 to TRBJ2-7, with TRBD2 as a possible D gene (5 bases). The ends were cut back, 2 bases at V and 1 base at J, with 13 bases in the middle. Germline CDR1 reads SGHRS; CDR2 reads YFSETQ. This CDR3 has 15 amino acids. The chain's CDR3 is CASSFLFGRSYEQYF. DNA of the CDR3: TGCGCCAGCAGCTTTTTGTTTGGGAGATCCTACGAGCAGTACTTC.

CDR3 sequence (DNA): TGTGCTAGTGGTTTGAGCCCTCTAGCGGGAAGGGAGACCCAGTACTTC. It specifies CASGLSPLAGRETQYF. The V gene is TRBV12-5, the J gene TRBJ2-5, with 9 bases aligning to TRBD2. The trim removed 2 bases at V and 5 bases at J, leaving 9 bases unmatched. Germline loops: CDR1 LGHNT, CDR2 FRNRAP. The CDR3 consists of 16 residues.

As DNA, the CDR3 is TGTGCCAGCAGCCGGGACAGGTCGGGGGAGCAGTACTTC. It is translated as CASSRDRSGEQYF. V is TRBV5-6 and J is TRBJ2-7; 8 nucleotides agree with TRBD1. The germline CDR1 and CDR2 sequences are SGHDT and YYEEEE. V lost 4 bases to trimming and J lost 7 bases; unmatched junction nucleotides: 7. The CDR3 has 13 residues.

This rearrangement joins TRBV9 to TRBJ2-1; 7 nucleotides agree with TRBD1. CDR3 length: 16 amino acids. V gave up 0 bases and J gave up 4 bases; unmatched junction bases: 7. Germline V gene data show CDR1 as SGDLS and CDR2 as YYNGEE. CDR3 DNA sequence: TGTGCCAGCAGCGTAGGGGGACAGCTCACATACAATGAGCAGTTCTTC. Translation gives CASSVGGQLTYNEQFF.

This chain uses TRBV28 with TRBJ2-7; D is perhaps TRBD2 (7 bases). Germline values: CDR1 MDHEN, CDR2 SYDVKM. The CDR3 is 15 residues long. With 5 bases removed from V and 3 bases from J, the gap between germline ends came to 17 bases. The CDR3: CASSRREGGGYEQYF. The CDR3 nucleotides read TGTGCCAGCAGTCGCAGGGAGGGGGGCGGCTACGAGCAGTACTTC.